Listed below are T cell receptor beta chains from one sample, sequenced in a study of patients and donors after allogeneic stem cell transplantation. TCRdb recomputed calls from the RT-PCR reads with MiXCR, one row per CDR3 protein. Of 100,000 to 120,000 distinct CDR3 sequences in the sample, 35% were seen once. The material sequenced was blood, either unsorted or a sorted T cell fraction (not recorded which). These receptors originate from a human donor who was either an allogeneic HSCT recipient or a stem cell or donor lymphocyte infusion donor (not recorded which). It is not recorded whose cells these are; they may come from a transplant donor. Each CDR3 is given with its conserved first and last residue. The D gene is left open where the match is weak. Rows give clone size only sometimes, using once, few, many, or a class for an expanded clone.

V gene	D gene	clone size	J gene	CDR3 protein	CDR3 DNA
TRBV7-9	NA	NA	TRBJ1-2	CAIPKQGGTLYGYTF	TGTGCCATACCCAAACAAGGGGGTACTCTCTATGGCTACACCTTC
TRBV6-5	TRBD1	NA	TRBJ1-6	CASSRDRESYNSPLHF	TGTGCCAGCAGTCGGGACAGGGAATCCTATAATTCACCCCTCCACTTT
TRBV20-1	NA	NA	TRBJ1-5	CSAGTVYQPQHF	TGCAGTGCTGGCACAGTCTATCAGCCCCAGCATTTT
TRBV28	TRBD1	NA	TRBJ1-5	CASSLPGGSNQPQHF	TGTGCCAGCAGTTTACCAGGGGGTAGCAATCAGCCCCAGCATTTT
TRBV5-1	NA	NA	TRBJ2-7	CASSLIPHEQYF	TGCGCCAGCAGCTTGATCCCTCACGAGCAGTACTTC
TRBV2	TRBD2	NA	TRBJ2-7	CASSPPGLAGGYEQYF	TGTGCCAGCAGCCCCCCGGGACTAGCGGGAGGTTACGAGCAGTACTTC
TRBV5-6	NA	NA	TRBJ2-3	CASSPPGLNTDTQYF	TGTGCCAGCAGCCCGCCGGGACTTAACACAGATACGCAGTATTTT
TRBV10-2	NA	few	TRBJ2-2	CASRRQGQNTGELFF	TGCGCCAGCAGGAGGCAGGGACAGAACACCGGGGAGCTGTTTTTT
TRBV6-6	NA	NA	TRBJ1-1	CASSYKNMNTEAFF	TGTGCCAGCAGTTACAAGAATATGAACACTGAAGCTTTCTTT
TRBV4-1	NA	NA	TRBJ1-1	CASSQPQGQRNTEAFF	TGCGCCAGCAGCCAACCCCAAGGACAGCGGAACACTGAAGCTTTCTTT
TRBV10-2	NA	NA	TRBJ1-2	CASSDSGAQGYGYTF	TGCGCCAGCAGTGATTCGGGGGCGCAAGGGTATGGCTACACCTTC
TRBV18	NA	NA	TRBJ1-3	CASSPHEFAGNTIYF	TGTGCCAGCTCACCTCACGAATTCGCTGGAAACACCATATATTTT
TRBV10-3	NA	NA	TRBJ1-2	CAISEKAETYGYTF	TGTGCCATCAGTGAGAAAGCAGAAACCTATGGCTACACCTTC
TRBV7-9	NA	few	TRBJ2-7	CASSSKGRIYEQYF	TGTGCCAGCAGCTCCAAAGGCCGGATCTACGAGCAGTACTTC
TRBV5-1	TRBD1	NA	TRBJ2-3	CASSLQGSPDTQYF	TGCGCCAGCAGCCTACAGGGGAGTCCAGATACGCAGTATTTT
TRBV7-6	NA	NA	TRBJ2-3	CASSLIRGTDTQYF	TGTGCCAGCAGCTTAATTAGGGGTACGGATACGCAGTATTTT
TRBV27	NA	few	TRBJ1-5	CASHPWGASGQPQHF	TGTGCCAGCCACCCCTGGGGGGCTAGTGGTCAGCCCCAGCATTTT
TRBV12-3/TRBV12-4	TRBD1	NA	TRBJ1-2	CASSLGRQGSGYTF	TGTGCCAGCAGTTTAGGGAGACAGGGGAGTGGCTACACCTTC
TRBV20-1	NA	many	TRBJ1-1	CSTSGGLNTEAFF	TGCAGTACCTCCGGGGGGCTCAACACTGAAGCTTTCTTT
TRBV27	NA	once	TRBJ2-3	CASSRDTQFGDTQYF	TGTGCCAGCAGTAGGGACACCCAGTTTGGGGATACGCAGTATTTT
TRBV20-1	NA	few	TRBJ1-2	CSAVYGYTF	TGCAGTGCCGTCTATGGCTACACCTTC
TRBV25-1	NA	many	TRBJ1-3	CASSDPGNTKYF	TGTGCCAGCAGTGATCCTGGAAACACCAAATATTTT
TRBV4-3	NA	few	TRBJ2-7	CASSDGRYTEQYF	TGCGCCAGCAGTGACGGGAGATATACCGAGCAGTACTTC
TRBV4-2	TRBD1	NA	TRBJ2-7	CASSRGDRVYEQYF	TGTGCCAGCAGCCGAGGGGACAGGGTCTACGAGCAGTACTTC
TRBV5-6	NA	NA	TRBJ1-2	CASSTRLITPYGYTF	TGTGCCAGCAGCACCCGACTGATAACCCCCTATGGCTACACCTTC
TRBV15	NA	few	TRBJ2-3	CATSSEYTDTQYF	TGTGCCACCAGCAGTGAGTACACAGATACGCAGTATTTT
TRBV29-1	TRBD2	NA	TRBJ2-4	CSVLLAGGPGYIQYF	TGCAGCGTTCTACTAGCGGGAGGGCCGGGGTACATTCAGTACTTC
TRBV6-6	NA	NA	TRBJ2-1	CASSWTVHWGQFF	TGTGCCAGCAGTTGGACAGTACACTGGGGGCAGTTCTTC
TRBV6-6	NA	few	TRBJ1-2	CASSYSRGFDGYTF	TGTGCCAGCAGTTACTCGCGGGGTTTTGATGGCTACACCTTC